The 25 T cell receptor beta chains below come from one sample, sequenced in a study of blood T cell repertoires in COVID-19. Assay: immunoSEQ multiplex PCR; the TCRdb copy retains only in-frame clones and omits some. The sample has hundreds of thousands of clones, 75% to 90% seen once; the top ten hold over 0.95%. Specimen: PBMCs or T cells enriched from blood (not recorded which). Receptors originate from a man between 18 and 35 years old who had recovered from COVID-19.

The CDR3: CASSQAGQWETQYF. The CDR3, as DNA: TGCGCCAGCAGCCAAGCTGGCCAATGGGAGACCCAGTACTTC. The chain has TRBV4-1 and TRBJ2-5, with D unresolved. V dropped 1 base and J dropped 5 bases, with 11 bases sitting between them. Germline assignment: CDR1 MGHRA and CDR2 YSYEKL. The CDR3 runs to 14 residues.

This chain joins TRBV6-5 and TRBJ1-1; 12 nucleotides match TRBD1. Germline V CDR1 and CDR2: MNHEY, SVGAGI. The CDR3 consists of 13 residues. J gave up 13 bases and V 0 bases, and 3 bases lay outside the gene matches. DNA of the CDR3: TGTGCCAGCAGTTACTCAGGGACAGGGGGCGATTTCTTT. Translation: CASSYSGTGGDFF.

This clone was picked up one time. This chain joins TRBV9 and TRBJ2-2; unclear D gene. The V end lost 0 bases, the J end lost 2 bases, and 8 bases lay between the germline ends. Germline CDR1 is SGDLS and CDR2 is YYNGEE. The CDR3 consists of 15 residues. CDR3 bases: TGTGCCAGCAGCGTAGGCAGGATTAACACCGGGGAGCTGTTTTTT. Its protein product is CASSVGRINTGELFF.

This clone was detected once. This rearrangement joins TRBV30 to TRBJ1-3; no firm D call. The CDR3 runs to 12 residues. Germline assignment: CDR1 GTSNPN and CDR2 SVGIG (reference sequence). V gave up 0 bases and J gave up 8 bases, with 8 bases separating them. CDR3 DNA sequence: TGTGCCTGGAGTGTACTAGGAGACACCATATATTTT. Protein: CAWSVLGDTIYF. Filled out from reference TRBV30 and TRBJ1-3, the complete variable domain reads SQTIHQWPATLVQPVGSPLSLECTVEGTSNPNLYWYRQAAGRGLQLLFYSVGIGQISSEVPQNLSASRPQDRQFILSSKKLLLSDSGFYLCAWSVLGDTIYFGEGSWLTVV.

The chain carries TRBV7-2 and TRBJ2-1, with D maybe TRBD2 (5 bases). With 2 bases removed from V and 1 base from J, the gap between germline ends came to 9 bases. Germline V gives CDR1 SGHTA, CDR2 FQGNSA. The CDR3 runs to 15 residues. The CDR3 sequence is CASSLMSGSYNEQFF. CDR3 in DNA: TGTGCCAGCAGCTTAATGAGCGGTTCCTACAATGAGCAGTTCTTC.

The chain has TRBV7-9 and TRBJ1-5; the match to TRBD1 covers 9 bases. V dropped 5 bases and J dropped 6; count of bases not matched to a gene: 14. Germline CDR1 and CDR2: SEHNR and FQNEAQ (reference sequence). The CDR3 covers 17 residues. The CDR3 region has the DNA TGTGCCAGCAGCCCAACTCACCGGGACAGGGACGGTCAGCCCCAGCATTTT. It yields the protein CASSPTHRDRDGQPQHF.

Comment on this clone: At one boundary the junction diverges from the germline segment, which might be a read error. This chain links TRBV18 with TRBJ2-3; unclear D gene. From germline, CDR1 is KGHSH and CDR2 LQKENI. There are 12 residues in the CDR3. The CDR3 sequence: CASPPGADTQYF. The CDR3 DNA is TGTGCCAGCCCACCGGGCGCAGATACGCAGTATTTT.

DNA for the CDR3: TGTGCCAGCAGCTTTTTTAGCGGGGGTACAGATACGCAGTATTTT. Its translation: CASSFFSGGTDTQYF. The chain joins TRBV5-4 to TRBJ2-3, with 9 bases fitting TRBD2. Germline-derived CDR1 and CDR2 are SGHNT and YYREEE (reference sequence). J gave up 3 bases and V 2 bases, and 4 bases lay outside the gene matches. The CDR3 has 15 amino acids.

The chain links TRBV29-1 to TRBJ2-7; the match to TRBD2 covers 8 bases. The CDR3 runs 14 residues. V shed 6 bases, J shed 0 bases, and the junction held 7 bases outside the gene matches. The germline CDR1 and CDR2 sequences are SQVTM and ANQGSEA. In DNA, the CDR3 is TGCAGCGTGGTGACTAGCGAGAGCTCCTACGAGCAGTACTTC. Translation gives CSVVTSESSYEQYF.

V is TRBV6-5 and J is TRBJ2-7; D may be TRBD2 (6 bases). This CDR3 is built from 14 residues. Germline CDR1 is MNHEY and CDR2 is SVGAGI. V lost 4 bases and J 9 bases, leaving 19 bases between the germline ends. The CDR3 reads CASSLRLSSAGQYF. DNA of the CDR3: TGTGCCAGCAGTTTACGTCTTTCTAGCGCGGGGCAGTACTTC.

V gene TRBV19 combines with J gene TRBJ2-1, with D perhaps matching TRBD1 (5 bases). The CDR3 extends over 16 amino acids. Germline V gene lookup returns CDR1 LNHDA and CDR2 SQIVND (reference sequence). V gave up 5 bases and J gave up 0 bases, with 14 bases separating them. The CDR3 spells CASSLVQGSSYNEQFF. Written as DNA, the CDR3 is TGTGCCAGTAGTCTCGTCCAGGGTAGCTCCTACAATGAGCAGTTCTTC.

The CDR3 nucleotides read TGCGCCAGCAGCCAAGATTCGAAACAGCTGGGGCCTGAAGCTTTCTTT. It is translated as CASSQDSKQLGPEAFF. V usage is TRBV4-1 and J usage is TRBJ1-1; D might be TRBD1 (5 bases). Trimming pared 0 bases from V and 6 bases from J, leaving 17 bases between. Germline V gene lookup returns CDR1 MGHRA and CDR2 YSYEKL. This CDR3 is 16 amino acids long.

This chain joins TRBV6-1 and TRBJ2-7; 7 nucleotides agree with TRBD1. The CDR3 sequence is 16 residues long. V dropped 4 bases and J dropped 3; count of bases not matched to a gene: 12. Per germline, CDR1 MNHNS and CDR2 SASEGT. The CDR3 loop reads CASSGYRGMASYEQYF. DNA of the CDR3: TGTGCCAGCAGTGGATACAGGGGCATGGCAAGCTACGAGCAGTACTTC.

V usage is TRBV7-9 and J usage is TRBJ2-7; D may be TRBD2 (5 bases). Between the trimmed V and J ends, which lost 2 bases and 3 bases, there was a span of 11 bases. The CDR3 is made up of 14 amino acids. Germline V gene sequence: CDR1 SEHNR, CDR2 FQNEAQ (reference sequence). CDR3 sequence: CASSLLDGGYEQYF. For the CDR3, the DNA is TGTGCCAGCAGCTTACTCGACGGAGGCTACGAGCAGTACTTC.

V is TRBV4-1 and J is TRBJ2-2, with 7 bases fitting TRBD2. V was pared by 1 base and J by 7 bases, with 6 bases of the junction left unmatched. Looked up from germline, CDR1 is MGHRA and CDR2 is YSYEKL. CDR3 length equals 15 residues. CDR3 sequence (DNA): TGCGCCAGCAGCCAAGTGGCTAGCGGCCTCGGGGAGCTGTTTTTT. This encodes CASSQVASGLGELFF.

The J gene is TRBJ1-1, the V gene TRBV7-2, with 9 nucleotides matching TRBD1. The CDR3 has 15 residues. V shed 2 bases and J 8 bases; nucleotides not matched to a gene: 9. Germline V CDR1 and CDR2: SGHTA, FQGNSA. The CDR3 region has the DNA TGTGCCAGCAGCTTACAACAGGGGGCGAGGTCCGAAGCTTTCTTT. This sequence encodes CASSLQQGARSEAFF.

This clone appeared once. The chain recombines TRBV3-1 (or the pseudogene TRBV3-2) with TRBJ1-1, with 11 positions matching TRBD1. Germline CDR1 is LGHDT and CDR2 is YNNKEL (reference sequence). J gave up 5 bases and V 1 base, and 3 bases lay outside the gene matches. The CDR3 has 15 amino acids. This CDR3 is CASSQAGTGGTEAFF. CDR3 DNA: TGTGCCAGCAGCCAAGCAGGGACAGGGGGGACTGAAGCTTTCTTT.

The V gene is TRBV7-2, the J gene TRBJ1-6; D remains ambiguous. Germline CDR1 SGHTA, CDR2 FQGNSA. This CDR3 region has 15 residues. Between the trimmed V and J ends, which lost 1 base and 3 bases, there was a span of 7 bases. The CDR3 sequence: CASSLVHSYNSPLHF. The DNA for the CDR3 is TGTGCCAGCAGCTTAGTCCACAGCTATAATTCACCCCTCCACTTT.

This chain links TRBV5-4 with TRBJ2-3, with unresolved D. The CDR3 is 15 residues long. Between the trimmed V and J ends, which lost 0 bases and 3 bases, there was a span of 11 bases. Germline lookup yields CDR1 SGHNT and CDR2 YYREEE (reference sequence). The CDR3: CASSLGAGLTDTQYF. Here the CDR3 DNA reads TGTGCCAGCAGCTTGGGGGCTGGATTGACAGATACGCAGTATTTT.

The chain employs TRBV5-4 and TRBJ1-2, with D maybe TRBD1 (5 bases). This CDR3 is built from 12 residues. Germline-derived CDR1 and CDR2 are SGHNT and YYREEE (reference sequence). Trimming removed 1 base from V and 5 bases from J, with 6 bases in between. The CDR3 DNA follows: TGTGCCAGCAGCTTGACAGGATATGGCTACACCTTC. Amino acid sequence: CASSLTGYGYTF. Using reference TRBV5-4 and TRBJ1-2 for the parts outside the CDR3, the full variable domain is ETGVTQSPTHLIKTRGQQVTLRCSSQSGHNTVSWYQQALGQGPQFIFQYYREEENGRGNFPPRFSGLQFPNYSSELNVNALELDDSALYLCASSLTGYGYTFGSGTRLTVV.

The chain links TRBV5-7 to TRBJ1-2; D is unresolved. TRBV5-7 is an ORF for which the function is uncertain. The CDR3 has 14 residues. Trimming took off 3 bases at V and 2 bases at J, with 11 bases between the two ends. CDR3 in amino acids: CASSSIRRNYGYTF. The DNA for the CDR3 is TGTGCCAGCAGCTCCATACGGAGAAACTATGGCTACACCTTC.

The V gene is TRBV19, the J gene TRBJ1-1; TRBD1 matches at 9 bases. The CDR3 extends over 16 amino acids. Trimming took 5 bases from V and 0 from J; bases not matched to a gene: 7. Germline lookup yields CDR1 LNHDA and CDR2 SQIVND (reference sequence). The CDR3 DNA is TGTGCCAGTAGTCCAACAGGGGGCCTCATGAACACTGAAGCTTTCTTT. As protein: CASSPTGGLMNTEAFF.

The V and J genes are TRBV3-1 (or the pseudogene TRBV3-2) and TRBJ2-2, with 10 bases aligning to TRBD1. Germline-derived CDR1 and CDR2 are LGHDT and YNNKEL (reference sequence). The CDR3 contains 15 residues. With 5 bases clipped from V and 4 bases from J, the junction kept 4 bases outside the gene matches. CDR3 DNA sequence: TGTGCCAGCAGCTATTGGACAGGGGGCACCGGGGAGCTGTTTTTT. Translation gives CASSYWTGGTGELFF.

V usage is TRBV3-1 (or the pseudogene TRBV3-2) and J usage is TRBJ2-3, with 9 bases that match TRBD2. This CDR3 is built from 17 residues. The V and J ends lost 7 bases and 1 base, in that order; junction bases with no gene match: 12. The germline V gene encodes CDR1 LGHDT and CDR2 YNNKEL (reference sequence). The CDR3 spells CASKGLAGAQGTDTQYF. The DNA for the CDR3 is TGTGCCAGCAAGGGGTTAGCGGGGGCCCAAGGCACAGATACGCAGTATTTT.

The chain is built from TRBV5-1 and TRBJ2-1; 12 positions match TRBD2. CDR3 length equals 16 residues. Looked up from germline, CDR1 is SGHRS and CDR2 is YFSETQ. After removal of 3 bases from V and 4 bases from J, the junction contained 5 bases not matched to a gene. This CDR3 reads CASSWSTSGRYNEQFF. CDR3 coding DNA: TGCGCCAGCAGCTGGTCGACTAGCGGGAGATACAATGAGCAGTTCTTC.